The 2 T cell receptor beta chains below all came from one sample that was sequenced in a study of cytomegalovirus exposure and HLA in healthy donors. Researchers ran the PCR with 60 Vbeta and 13 Jbeta primers. Clones were read by immunoSEQ multiplex PCR, and TCRdb kept only the in-frame ones, dropping some. The sample records some 200,000 clones, approximately 81% being singletons. The material sequenced was PBMCs. The receptor source for this set is a man in his forties or fifties in good health and CMV-seronegative.

The chain recombines TRBV10-2 with TRBJ1-1, with TRBD1 matching over 7 bases. This CDR3 is built from 13 residues. V shed 6 bases and J 2 bases; nucleotides not matched to a gene: 3. The germline gives CDR1 WSHSY, CDR2 SAAADI. The CDR3: CASRGQANTEAFF. The CDR3 DNA reads as TGCGCCAGCAGAGGACAGGCCAACACTGAAGCTTTCTTT.

About this clone: Likely a read error: the CDR3 ends without its conserved phenylalanine or tryptophan. The DNA is omitted, as the CDR3 cannot be located on it reliably, and the CDR3 follows TCRdb's listing. The chain joins TRBV30 to TRBJ1-2; TRBD1 was called by the table and not checked on the DNA. The CDR3 totals 14 residues, both ends included. The germline V gene has CDR1 GTSNPN and CDR2 SVGIG (reference sequence). The CDR3 spells CAWRWAGVGNGCTL.